Below, 11 T cell receptor beta chains from the same sample are listed, as sequenced in a study of CD8+ T cells in alopecia areata. The sequencing template was cDNA reverse transcribed from extracted RNA. Repertoires were generated with immunoSEQ multiplex PCR, while TCRdb's copy carries only in-frame clones and drops some. The sample includes about 150,000 clones, around 54% of them seen just once. Sequencing input: CD4+ T cells sorted from blood. All receptors derive from a human donor in good health.

This sequence joins TRBV7-8 and TRBJ2-3, with D tentatively TRBD1 or TRBD2 (5 bases each). Trimming cost V 5 bases and J 5 bases, with 11 bases left between them. The CDR3 contains 13 residues. Germline values: CDR1 SGHVS, CDR2 FQNEAQ. CDR3 loop: CASSQGVRDTQYF. CDR3 nucleotide sequence: TGTGCCAGCAGCCAGGGAGTTCGAGATACGCAGTATTTT. Complete variable domain (other parts from reference TRBV7-8 and TRBJ2-3): GAGVSQSPRYKVAKRGQDVALRCDPISGHVSLFWYQQALGQGPEFLTYFQNEAQLDKSGLPSDRFFAERPEGSVSTLKIQRTQQEDSAVYLCASSQGVRDTQYFGPGTRLTVL.

Here the CDR3 reads CASSPGLAGVRDEQFF. The CDR3 coding sequence is TGTGCCAGCAGCCCTGGACTAGCGGGAGTTAGAGATGAGCAGTTCTTC. This chain links TRBV5-4 with TRBJ2-1, with 13 positions matching TRBD2. V lost 4 bases and J lost 8; bases outside the gene matches: 9. The CDR3 has 16 amino acids. Germline CDR1 SGHNT, CDR2 YYREEE (reference sequence).

The rearrangement joins TRBV11-2 to TRBJ2-3; 9 bases align to TRBD2. Looked up from germline, CDR1 is SGHAT and CDR2 is FQNNGV. The CDR3 runs to 16 residues. The junction had 5 bases not matched to a gene; V was cut back by 2 bases and J by 2 bases. The CDR3 loop is CASSLRASGATDTQYF. CDR3 DNA sequence: TGTGCCAGCAGCTTAAGGGCTAGCGGGGCCACAGATACGCAGTATTTT. The full variable domain, completed using reference TRBV11-2 and TRBJ2-3, is EAGVAQSPRYKIIEKRQSVAFWCNPISGHATLYWYQQILGQGPKLLIQFQNNGVVDDSQLPKDRFSAERLKGVDSTLKIQPAKLEDSAVYLCASSLRASGATDTQYFGPGTRLTVL.

The V gene is TRBV15, the J gene TRBJ2-5; either TRBD1 or TRBD2 may fit D (5 bases each). This CDR3 is built from 16 residues. V lost 1 base and J lost 4, with 16 bases in between. Germline CDR1 LNHNV, CDR2 YYDKDF (reference sequence). Here the CDR3 DNA reads TGTGCCACCAGCAGAGGCCAATCATCGGGGCGAGAGACCCAGTACTTC. Protein sequence: CATSRGQSSGRETQYF.

This clone occurred a few times. V and J are TRBV10-3 and TRBJ2-1; D is ambiguous. This CDR3 contains 12 residues. The V and J ends lost 2 bases and 8 bases respectively, with 7 bases between them. CDR1 and CDR2 from the germline V gene are ENHRY and SYGVKD. As DNA, the CDR3 is TGTGCCATCAGTGAGGTTTCGGATGAGCAGTTCTTC. Translation: CAISEVSDEQFF.

J is TRBJ2-5 and V is TRBV4-1; D unclear. The CDR3 consists of 15 residues. Germline lookup yields CDR1 MGHRA and CDR2 YSYEKL. V lost 4 bases and J lost 2, with 14 bases in between. CDR3: CASSRTVVGQETQYF. CDR3 bases: TGCGCCAGCAGCCGAACGGTAGTAGGACAAGAGACCCAGTACTTC.

This clone has just one count. The chain couples TRBV5-1 to TRBJ2-1, with TRBD1 identical over 7 bases. The CDR3 covers 15 residues. In germline, CDR1 is SGHRS, CDR2 YFSETQ. Trimming removed 6 bases from V and 4 bases from J; junction bases left unmatched: 10. The CDR3 DNA reads as TGCGCCAGCACGTCTTCTGGACAGGCTTACAATGAGCAGTTCTTC. It yields the protein CASTSSGQAYNEQFF.

This rearrangement joins TRBV7-2 to TRBJ1-3, with D tentatively TRBD1 (5 bases). The CDR3 has 14 residues. Trimming took 3 bases from V and 3 from J, leaving 9 bases between them. CDR1 is SGHTA, CDR2 FQGNSA, per germline. CDR3 in amino acids: CASSFSQGGNTIYF. The CDR3 DNA sequence: TGTGCCAGCAGCTTCTCCCAGGGTGGAAACACCATATATTTT.

The chain is built from TRBV10-3 and TRBJ1-1, with 7 bases that match TRBD1. In germline, CDR1 is ENHRY, CDR2 SYGVKD. V lost 5 bases, J lost 2 bases, and 8 bases stayed unmatched. The CDR3 has 15 residues. This chain's CDR3 is CAISTDRAGNTEAFF. DNA of the CDR3: TGTGCCATCAGTACAGACAGGGCGGGCAACACTGAAGCTTTCTTT.

The chain recombines TRBV5-6 with TRBJ1-2; TRBD1 matches 7 bases. The CDR3 has 12 amino acids. Germline values: CDR1 SGHDT, CDR2 YYEEEE. V lost 3 bases to trimming and J lost 8 bases; unmatched junction nucleotides: 4. CDR3 bases: TGTGCCAGCAGCTGGACAGGCCGAGGCTACACCTTC. Its translation is CASSWTGRGYTF. The complete variable domain, with remaining parts taken from reference TRBV5-6 and TRBJ1-2, reads DAGVTQSPTHLIKTRGQQVTLRCSPKSGHDTVSWYQQALGQGPQFIFQYYEEEERQRGNFPDRFSGHQFPNYSSELNVNALLLGDSALYLCASSWTGRGYTFGSGTRLTVV.

V and J are TRBV7-8 and TRBJ1-2, with D possibly matching TRBD1 (5 bases). This CDR3 contains 14 residues. CDR1 is SGHVS and CDR2 is FQNEAQ in the germline V gene. Trimming shortened V by 1 base and J by 5 bases, and 11 bases separated the two germline ends. CDR3 loop: CASSLVGGKYGYTF. The CDR3 DNA sequence: TGTGCCAGCAGCTTAGTTGGGGGGAAGTATGGCTACACCTTC.